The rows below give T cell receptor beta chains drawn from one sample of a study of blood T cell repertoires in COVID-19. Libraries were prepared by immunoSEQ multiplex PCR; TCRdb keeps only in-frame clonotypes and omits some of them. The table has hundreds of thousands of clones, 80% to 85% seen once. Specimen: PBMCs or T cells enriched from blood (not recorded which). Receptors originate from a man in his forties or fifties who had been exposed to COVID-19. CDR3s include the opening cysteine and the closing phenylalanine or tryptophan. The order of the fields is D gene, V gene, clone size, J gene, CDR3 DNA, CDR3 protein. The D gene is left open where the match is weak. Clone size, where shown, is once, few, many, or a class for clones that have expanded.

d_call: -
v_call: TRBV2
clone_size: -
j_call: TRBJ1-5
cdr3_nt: TGTGCCAGCAGTGAACGAGGTTTCAATCAGCCCCAGCATTTT
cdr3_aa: CASSERGFNQPQHF

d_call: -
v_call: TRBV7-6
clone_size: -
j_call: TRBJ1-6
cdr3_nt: TGTGCCAGCAGCTTAGGGGCCCAGGGGACCCTCCACTTT
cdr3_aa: CASSLGAQGTLHF

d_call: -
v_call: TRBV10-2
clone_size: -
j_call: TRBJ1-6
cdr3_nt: TGCGCCAGCAGTGTGGCAAATTCACCCCTCCACTTT
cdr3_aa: CASSVANSPLHF

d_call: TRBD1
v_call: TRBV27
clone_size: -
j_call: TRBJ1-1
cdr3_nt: TGTGCCAGCAGGGACAGGGGCTCAATCGAAGCTTTCTTT
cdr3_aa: CASRDRGSIEAFF

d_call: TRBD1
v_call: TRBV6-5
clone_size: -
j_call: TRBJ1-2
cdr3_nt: TGTGCCAGCAGTTACGTCGACAGGGTGTGGGGCTACACCTTC
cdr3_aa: CASSYVDRVWGYTF

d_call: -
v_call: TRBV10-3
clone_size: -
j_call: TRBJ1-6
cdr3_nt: TGTGCCATCTCACTGGGACAAGAAAATTCACCCCTCCACTTT
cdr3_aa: CAISLGQENSPLHF

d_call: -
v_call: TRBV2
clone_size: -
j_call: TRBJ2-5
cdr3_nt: TGTGCCAGCGGAGTCTGGGAGACCCAGTACTTC
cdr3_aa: CASGVWETQYF

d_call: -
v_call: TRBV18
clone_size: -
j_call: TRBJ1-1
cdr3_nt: TGTGCCAGCTCTTGGGGGAAGGGAGGATGGGACACTGAAGCTTTCTTT
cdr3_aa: CASSWGKGGWDTEAFF

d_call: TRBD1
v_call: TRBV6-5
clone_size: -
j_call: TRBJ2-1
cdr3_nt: TGTGCCAGCTTGGACAGGGAAAATGAGCAGTTCTTC
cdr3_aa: CASLDRENEQFF

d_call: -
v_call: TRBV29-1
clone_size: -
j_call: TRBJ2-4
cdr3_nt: TGCAGCGGAGGTTTCAAAAACATTCAGTACTTC
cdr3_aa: CSGGFKNIQYF

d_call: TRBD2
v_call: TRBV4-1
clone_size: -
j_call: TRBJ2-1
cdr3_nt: TGCGCCAGCAGCCTAAGGACTAGCGGGACTACTGAGCAGTTCTTC
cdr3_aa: CASSLRTSGTTEQFF

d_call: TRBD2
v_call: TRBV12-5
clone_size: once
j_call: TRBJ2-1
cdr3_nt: TGTGCTAGTGGTTTTTCCCTAGCGGGAGGGCGGGAGCAGTTCTTC
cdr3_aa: CASGFSLAGGREQFF

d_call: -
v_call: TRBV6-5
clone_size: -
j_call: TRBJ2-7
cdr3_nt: TGTGCCAGCAGACAGGGATTGCCCTACGAGCAGTACTTC
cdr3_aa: CASRQGLPYEQYF

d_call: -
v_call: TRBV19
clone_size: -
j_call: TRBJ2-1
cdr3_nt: TGTGCCAGTAGCCGGGACTTCAAGCTCAATGAGCAGTTCTTC
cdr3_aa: CASSRDFKLNEQFF

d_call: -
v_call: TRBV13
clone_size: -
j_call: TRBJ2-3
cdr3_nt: TGTGCCAGCAGTTCCGGGAGAGTATATACGCAGTATTTT
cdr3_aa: CASSSGRVYTQYF

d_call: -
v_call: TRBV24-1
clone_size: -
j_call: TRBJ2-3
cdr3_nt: TGTGCCACCTCGGCACAGGGTACAACAGATACGCAGTATTTT
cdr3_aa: CATSAQGTTDTQYF

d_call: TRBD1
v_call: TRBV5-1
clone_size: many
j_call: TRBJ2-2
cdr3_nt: TGCGCCAGCAGCTTGACAGGGGGCACCGGGGAGCTGTTTTTT
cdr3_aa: CASSLTGGTGELFF

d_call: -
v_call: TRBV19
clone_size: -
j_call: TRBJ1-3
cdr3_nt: TGTGCCAGTGGGCAGCCCTCTGGAAACACCATATATTTT
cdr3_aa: CASGQPSGNTIYF

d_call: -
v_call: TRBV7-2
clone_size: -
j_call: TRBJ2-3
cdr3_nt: TGTGCCAGCAGCTTCACAAGAACAGATACGCAGTATTTT
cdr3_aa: CASSFTRTDTQYF

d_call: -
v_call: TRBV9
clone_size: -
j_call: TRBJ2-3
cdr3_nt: TGTGCCAGCAGCGTAGATGGCGGGAGCACAGATACGCAGTATTTT
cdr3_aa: CASSVDGGSTDTQYF

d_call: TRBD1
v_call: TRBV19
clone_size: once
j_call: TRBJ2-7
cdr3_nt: TGTGCCAGTAGTGACCGACAGGGCTACGAGCAGTACTTC
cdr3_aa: CASSDRQGYEQYF

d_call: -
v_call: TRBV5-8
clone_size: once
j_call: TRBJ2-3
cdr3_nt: TGTGCCAGCAGCTCGGGGGTACAGGCTAGCACAGATACGCAGTATTTT
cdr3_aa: CASSSGVQASTDTQYF

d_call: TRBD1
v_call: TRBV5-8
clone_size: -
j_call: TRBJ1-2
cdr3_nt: TGTGCCAGCAGTACCGGGACAGATCCGATCTTTAGCTACACCTTC
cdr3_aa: CASSTGTDPIFSYTF

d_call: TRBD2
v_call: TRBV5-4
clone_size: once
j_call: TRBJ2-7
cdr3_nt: TGTGCCAGCAGCGGGCCGGGGAGCGGGAGTCACTACGAGCAGTACTTC
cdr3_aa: CASSGPGSGSHYEQYF

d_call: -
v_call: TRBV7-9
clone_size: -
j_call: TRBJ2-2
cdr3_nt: TGTGCCAGCAGCTTAGCGCTTGGAGGTTCGACCGGGGAGCTGTTTTTT
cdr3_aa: CASSLALGGSTGELFF

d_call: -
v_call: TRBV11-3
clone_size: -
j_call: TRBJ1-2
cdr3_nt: TGTGCCAGCAGCCCTGGGGGGGCCGTGAACTATGGCTACACCTTC
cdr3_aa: CASSPGGAVNYGYTF

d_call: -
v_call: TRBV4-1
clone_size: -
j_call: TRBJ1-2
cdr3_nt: TGCGCCAGCAGCCACCCTCCGCGGGGGAACTATGGCTACACCTTC
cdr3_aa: CASSHPPRGNYGYTF

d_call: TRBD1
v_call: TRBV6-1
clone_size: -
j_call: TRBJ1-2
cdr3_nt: TGTGCCAGCAGTGAACTGACAGGGATGAACTATGGCTACACCTTC
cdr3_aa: CASSELTGMNYGYTF

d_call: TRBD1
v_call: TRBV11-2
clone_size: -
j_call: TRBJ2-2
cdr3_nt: TGTGCCAGCAGACGACCGGGACAGAAAACCGGGGAGCTGTTTTTT
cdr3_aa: CASRRPGQKTGELFF

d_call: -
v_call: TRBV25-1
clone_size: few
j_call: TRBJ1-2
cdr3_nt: TGTGCCAGCAGTGGGGGGACTATCGGCACAGGGCGCTACACCTTC
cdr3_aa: CASSGGTIGTGRYTF

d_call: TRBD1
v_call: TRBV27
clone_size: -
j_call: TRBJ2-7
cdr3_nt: TGTGCCAGCGCTCCACAAACAGGGGCCGAGCAGTACTTC
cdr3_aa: CASAPQTGAEQYF

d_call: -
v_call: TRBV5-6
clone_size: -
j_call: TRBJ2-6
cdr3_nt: TGTGCCAGCAGACCCCAGGGGAGTGGGGCCAACGTCCTGACTTTC
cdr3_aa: CASRPQGSGANVLTF

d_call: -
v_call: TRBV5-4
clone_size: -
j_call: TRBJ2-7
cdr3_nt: TGTGCCAGCAGCTACGACAGGGAGCAGTACTTC
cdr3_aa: CASSYDREQYF

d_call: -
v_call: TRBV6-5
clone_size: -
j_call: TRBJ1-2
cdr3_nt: TGTGCCAGTGAAGTGGCCTATGGCTACACCTTC
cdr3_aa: CASEVAYGYTF

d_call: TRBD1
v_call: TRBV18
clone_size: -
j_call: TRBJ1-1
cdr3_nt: TGTGCCAGCTCACGGACAGGGACTGAAGCTTTCTTT
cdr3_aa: CASSRTGTEAFF

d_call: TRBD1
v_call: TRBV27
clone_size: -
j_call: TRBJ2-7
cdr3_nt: TGTGCCAGCAGTTTAGCGACCGGACAGGGTCGATACGAGCAGTACTTC
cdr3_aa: CASSLATGQGRYEQYF

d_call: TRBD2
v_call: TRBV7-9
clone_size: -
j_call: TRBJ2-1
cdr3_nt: TGTGCCAGCAGCTACCGACTAGCGGGAGTTGTGGGTGAGCAGTTCTTC
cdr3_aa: CASSYRLAGVVGEQFF

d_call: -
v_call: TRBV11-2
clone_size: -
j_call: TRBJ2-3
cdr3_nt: TGTGCCAGCAGCTTAGGGGCTTTTCCTGAGGATACGCAGTATTTT
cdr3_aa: CASSLGAFPEDTQYF

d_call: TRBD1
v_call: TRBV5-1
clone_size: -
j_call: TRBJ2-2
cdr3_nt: TGCGCCAGCAGAACAGGGGGCAGAGAGGTCACCGGGGAGCTGTTTTTT
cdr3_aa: CASRTGGREVTGELFF

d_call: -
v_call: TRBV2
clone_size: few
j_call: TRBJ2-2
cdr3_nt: TGTGCCAGCAGGGTCACCGGGGTCACCGGGGAGCTGTTTTTT
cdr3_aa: CASRVTGVTGELFF

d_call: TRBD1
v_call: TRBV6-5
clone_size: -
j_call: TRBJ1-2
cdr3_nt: TGTGCCAGCACAGGGGGCTATGGCTACACCTTC
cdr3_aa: CASTGGYGYTF

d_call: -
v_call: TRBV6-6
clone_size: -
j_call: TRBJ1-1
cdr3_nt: TGTGCCAGCAGGGACATGAACACTGAAGCTTTCTTT
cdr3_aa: CASRDMNTEAFF

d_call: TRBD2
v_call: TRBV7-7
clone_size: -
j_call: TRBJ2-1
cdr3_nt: TGTGCTAGCAGCGCGACTAGCGGGATCATCAATGAGCAGTTCTTC
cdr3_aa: CASSATSGIINEQFF

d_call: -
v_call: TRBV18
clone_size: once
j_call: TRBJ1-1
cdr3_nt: TGTGCCAGCTCACCACGTATTACAGAAGCTTTCTTT
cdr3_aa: CASSPRITEAFF

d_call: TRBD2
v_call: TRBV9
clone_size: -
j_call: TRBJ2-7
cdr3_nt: TGTGCCAGCAGCGAGTATCCCGGTCTAGCGGGAGAGCAGTACTTC
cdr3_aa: CASSEYPGLAGEQYF

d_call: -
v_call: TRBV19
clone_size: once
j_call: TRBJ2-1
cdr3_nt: TGTGCCAGTACCCGAAGGGGGGGAGGATACAATGAGCAGTTCTTC
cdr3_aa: CASTRRGGGYNEQFF

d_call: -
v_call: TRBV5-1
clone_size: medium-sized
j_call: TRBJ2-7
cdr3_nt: TGCGCCAGCAGCCTCGCCTACGAGCAGTACTTC
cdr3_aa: CASSLAYEQYF

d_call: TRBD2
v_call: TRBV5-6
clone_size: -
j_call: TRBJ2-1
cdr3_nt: TGTGCCAGCAGCTTGGGGTCTAGCGGGTACAATGAGCAGTTCTTC
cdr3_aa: CASSLGSSGYNEQFF

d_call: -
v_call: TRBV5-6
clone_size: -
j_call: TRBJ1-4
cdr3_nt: TGTGCCAGCAGTCAGATTAATGAAAAACTGTTTTTT
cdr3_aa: CASSQINEKLFF

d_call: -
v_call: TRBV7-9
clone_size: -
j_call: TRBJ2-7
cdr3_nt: TGTGCCAGCCGACTGAACCGGGGCTACGAGCAGTACTTC
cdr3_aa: CASRLNRGYEQYF

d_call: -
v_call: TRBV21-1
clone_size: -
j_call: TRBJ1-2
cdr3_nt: TGTGCCAGCAGCTCCTACATCCGCCCGGGACAGGGACCTAACTATGGCTACATCTTC
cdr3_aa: CASSSYIRPGQGPNYGYIF

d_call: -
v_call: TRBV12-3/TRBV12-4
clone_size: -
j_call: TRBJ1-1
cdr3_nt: TGTGCCAGCAACTCCCCCCACACTGAAGCTTTCTTT
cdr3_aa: CASNSPHTEAFF

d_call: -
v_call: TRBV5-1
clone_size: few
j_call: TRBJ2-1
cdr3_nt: TGCGCCAGCAGCTTACGGCCAGACCGGGATGAGCAGTTCTTC
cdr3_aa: CASSLRPDRDEQFF

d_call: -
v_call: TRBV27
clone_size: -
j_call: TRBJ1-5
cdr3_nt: TGTGCCAGCAGTGACAGAAGCAATCAGCCCCAGCATTTT
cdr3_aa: CASSDRSNQPQHF